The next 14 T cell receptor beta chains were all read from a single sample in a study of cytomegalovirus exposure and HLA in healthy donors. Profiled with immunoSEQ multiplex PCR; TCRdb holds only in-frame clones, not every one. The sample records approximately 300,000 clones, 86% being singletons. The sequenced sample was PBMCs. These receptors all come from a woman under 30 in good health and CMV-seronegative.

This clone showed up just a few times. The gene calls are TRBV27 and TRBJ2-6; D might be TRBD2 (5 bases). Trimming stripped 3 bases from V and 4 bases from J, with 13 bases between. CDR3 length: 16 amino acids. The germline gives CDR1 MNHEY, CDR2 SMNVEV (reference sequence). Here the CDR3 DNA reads TGTGCCAGCAGTTTCGAAGGCCCGGGGGGGGCCAACGTCCTGACTTTC. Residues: CASSFEGPGGANVLTF. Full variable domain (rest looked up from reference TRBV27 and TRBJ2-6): EAQVTQNPRYLITVTGKKLTVTCSQNMNHEYMSWYRQDPGLGLRQIYYSMNVEVTDKGDVPEGYKVSRKEKRNFPLILESPSPNQTSLYFCASSFEGPGGANVLTFGAGSRLTVL.

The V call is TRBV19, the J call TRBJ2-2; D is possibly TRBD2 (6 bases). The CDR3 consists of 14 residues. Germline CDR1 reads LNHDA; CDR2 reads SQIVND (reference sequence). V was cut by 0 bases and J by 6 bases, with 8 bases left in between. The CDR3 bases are TGTGCCAGTAGTATAGATAGGGAGGCCGGGGAGCTGTTTTTT. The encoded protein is CASSIDREAGELFF.

The CDR3 bases are TGTGCCAGCAGTTCGCCGGGACAGGGTCGGGAGACCCAGTACTTC. Protein sequence: CASSSPGQGRETQYF. The chain joins TRBV6-5 to TRBJ2-5; 9 bases align to TRBD1. Germline V gene sequence: CDR1 MNHEY, CDR2 SVGAGI. V shed 4 bases, J shed 5 bases, and the junction held 8 bases outside the gene matches. The CDR3 is made up of 15 amino acids.

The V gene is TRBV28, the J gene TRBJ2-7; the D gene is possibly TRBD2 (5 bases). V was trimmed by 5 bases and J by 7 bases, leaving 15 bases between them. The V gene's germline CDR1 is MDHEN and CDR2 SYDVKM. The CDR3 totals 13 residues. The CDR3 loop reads CASSPPTPGEQYF. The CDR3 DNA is TGTGCCAGCAGTCCCCCGACGCCGGGAGAGCAGTACTTC. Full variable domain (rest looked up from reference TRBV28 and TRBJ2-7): DVKVTQSSRYLVKRTGEKVFLECVQDMDHENMFWYRQDPGLGLRLIYFSYDVKMKEKGDIPEGYSVSREKKERFSLILESASTNQTSMYLCASSPPTPGEQYFGPGTRLTVT.

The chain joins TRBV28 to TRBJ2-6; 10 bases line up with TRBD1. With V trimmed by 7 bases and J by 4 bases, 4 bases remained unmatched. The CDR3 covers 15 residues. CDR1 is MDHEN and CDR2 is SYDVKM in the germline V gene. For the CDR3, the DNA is TGTGCCAGCACCCGACAGGGGGCCGGGGCCAACGTCCTGACTTTC. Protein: CASTRQGAGANVLTF.

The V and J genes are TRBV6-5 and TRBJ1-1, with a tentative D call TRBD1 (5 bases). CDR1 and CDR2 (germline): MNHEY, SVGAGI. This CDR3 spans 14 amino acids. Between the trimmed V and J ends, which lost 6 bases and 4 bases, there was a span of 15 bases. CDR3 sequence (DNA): TGTGCCAGCAGAATCATTGAAAGGGGCACTGAAGCTTTCTTT. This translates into CASRIIERGTEAFF.

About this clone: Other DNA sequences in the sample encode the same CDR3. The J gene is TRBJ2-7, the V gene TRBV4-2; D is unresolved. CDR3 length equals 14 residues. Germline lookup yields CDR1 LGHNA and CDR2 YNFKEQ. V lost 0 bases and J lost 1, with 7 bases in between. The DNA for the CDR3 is TGTGCCAGCAGCCAAGAGGCGGTTTCCTACGAGCAGTACTTC. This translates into CASSQEAVSYEQYF.

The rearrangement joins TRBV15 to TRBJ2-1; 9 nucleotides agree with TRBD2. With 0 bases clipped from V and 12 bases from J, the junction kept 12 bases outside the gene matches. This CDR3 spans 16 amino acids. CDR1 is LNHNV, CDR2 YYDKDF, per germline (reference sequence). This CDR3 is CATSRDSGSMGWRQFF. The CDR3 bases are TGTGCCACCAGCAGAGATAGCGGGAGTATGGGGTGGAGGCAGTTCTTC. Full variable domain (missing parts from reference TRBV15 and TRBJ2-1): DAMVIQNPRYQVTQFGKPVTLSCSQTLNHNVMYWYQQKSSQAPKLLFHYYDKDFNNEADTPDNFQSRRPNTSFCFLDIRSPGLGDTAMYLCATSRDSGSMGWRQFFGPGTRLTVL.

The CDR3 sequence is CASSSQQGQGTEAFF. The CDR3 bases are TGTGCCAGCAGCAGCCAACAGGGCCAGGGGACTGAAGCTTTCTTT. The V call is TRBV7-9, the J call TRBJ1-1; D is perhaps TRBD1 (6 bases). CDR3 length: 15 residues. Germline CDR1 is SEHNR and CDR2 is FQNEAQ (reference sequence). V was pared by 5 bases and J by 5 bases, with 18 bases between.

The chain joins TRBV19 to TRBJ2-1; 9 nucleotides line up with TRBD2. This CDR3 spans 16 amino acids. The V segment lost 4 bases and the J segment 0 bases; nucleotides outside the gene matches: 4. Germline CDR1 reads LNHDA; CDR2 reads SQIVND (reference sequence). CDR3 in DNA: TGTGCCAGTAGTACTAGCGGGACGGTCTCCTACAATGAGCAGTTCTTC. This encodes CASSTSGTVSYNEQFF.

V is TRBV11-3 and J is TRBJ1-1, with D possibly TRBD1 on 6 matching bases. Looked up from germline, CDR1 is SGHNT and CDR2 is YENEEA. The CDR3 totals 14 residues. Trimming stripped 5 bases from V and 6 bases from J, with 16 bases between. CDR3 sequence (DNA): TGTGCCAGCAGCCTCACGAGCGGGGGGCCTGAAGCTTTCTTT. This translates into CASSLTSGGPEAFF.

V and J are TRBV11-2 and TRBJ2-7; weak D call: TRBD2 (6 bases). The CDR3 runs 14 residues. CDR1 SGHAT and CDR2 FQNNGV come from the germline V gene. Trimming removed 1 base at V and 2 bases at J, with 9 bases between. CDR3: CASSLVGRTYEQYF. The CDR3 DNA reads TGTGCCAGCAGCTTAGTTGGGAGGACCTACGAGCAGTACTTC.

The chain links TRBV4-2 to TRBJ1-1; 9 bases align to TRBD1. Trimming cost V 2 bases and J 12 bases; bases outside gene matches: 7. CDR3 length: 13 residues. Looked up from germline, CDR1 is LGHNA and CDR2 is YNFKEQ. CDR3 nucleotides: TGTGCCAGCAGCCAACATTCGGGACAGGGAACTTTCTTT. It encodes CASSQHSGQGTFF.

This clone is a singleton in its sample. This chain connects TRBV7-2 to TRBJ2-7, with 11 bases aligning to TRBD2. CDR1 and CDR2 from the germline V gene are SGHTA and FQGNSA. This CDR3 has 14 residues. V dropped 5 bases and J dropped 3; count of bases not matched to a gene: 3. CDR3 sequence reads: CASSATSGIYEQYF. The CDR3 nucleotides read TGTGCCAGCAGCGCGACTAGCGGGATCTACGAGCAGTACTTC.